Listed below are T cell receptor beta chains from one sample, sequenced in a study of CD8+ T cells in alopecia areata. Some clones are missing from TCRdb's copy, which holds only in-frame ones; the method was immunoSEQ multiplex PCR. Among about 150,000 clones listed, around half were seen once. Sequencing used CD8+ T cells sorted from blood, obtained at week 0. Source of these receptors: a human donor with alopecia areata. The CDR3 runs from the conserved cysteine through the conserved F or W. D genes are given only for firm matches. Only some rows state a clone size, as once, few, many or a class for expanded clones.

CDR3: CASSLQFREDEQYF
DNA: TGTGCCAGCAGCTTACAGTTCAGGGAGGACGAGCAGTACTTC
J: TRBJ2-7
size: few
D: NA
V: TRBV11-2

CDR3: CASSQERGSRGYTF
DNA: TGCGCCAGCAGCCAAGAGCGGGGATCAAGGGGCTACACCTTC
J: TRBJ1-2
size: NA
D: NA
V: TRBV4-3

CDR3: CSVSENTEAFF
DNA: TGCAGCGTTTCAGAGAACACTGAAGCTTTCTTT
J: TRBJ1-1
size: few
D: NA
V: TRBV29-1

CDR3: CASSQDHQGAAEAFF
DNA: TGCGCCAGCAGCCAAGATCATCAGGGGGCGGCTGAAGCTTTCTTT
J: TRBJ1-1
size: few
D: TRBD1
V: TRBV4-3

CDR3: CASSNLDQPQHF
DNA: TGTGCCAGTAGTAATCTGGATCAGCCCCAGCATTTT
J: TRBJ1-5
size: few
D: NA
V: TRBV19

CDR3: CASSLPRELGKETQYF
DNA: TGTGCCAGCAGCCTGCCCCGGGAACTTGGCAAAGAGACCCAGTACTTC
J: TRBJ2-5
size: few
D: NA
V: TRBV7-2

CDR3: CASSLGTSGYNEQFF
DNA: TGTGCCAGCAGCTTGGGGACTAGCGGGTACAATGAGCAGTTCTTC
J: TRBJ2-1
size: few
D: TRBD2
V: TRBV7-3

CDR3: CASSLGTGLEAFF
DNA: TGTGCCAGCAGCTTAGGGACAGGGCTGGAAGCTTTCTTT
J: TRBJ1-1
size: few
D: TRBD1
V: TRBV7-9

CDR3: CASSPIGTAEHGYTF
DNA: TGTGCCAGCAGCCCCATAGGGACCGCCGAACATGGCTACACCTTC
J: TRBJ1-2
size: few
D: NA
V: TRBV6-5

CDR3: CASRGPGYTF
DNA: TGTGCCAGCAGGGGACCTGGCTACACCTTC
J: TRBJ1-2
size: NA
D: NA
V: TRBV2

CDR3: CASSQDRVGSYEQYF
DNA: TGCGCCAGCAGCCAAGATAGGGTGGGGTCTTACGAGCAGTACTTC
J: TRBJ2-7
size: NA
D: NA
V: TRBV4-3

CDR3: CASREGSGGHTDTQYF
DNA: TGTGCCAGCAGAGAAGGGAGCGGGGGCCACACAGATACGCAGTATTTT
J: TRBJ2-3
size: NA
D: TRBD2
V: TRBV6-1

CDR3: CASSQQGGNEQFF
DNA: TGTGCCAGCAGCCAGCAGGGGGGCAATGAGCAGTTCTTC
J: TRBJ2-1
size: few
D: NA
V: TRBV7-9

CDR3: CASSYESGPDTQYF
DNA: TGTGCCAGCAGTTACGAGTCCGGGCCGGATACGCAGTATTTT
J: TRBJ2-3
size: NA
D: NA
V: TRBV6-6

CDR3: CSVGDGYTF
DNA: TGCAGCGTTGGAGACGGCTACACCTTC
J: TRBJ1-2
size: few
D: NA
V: TRBV29-1

CDR3: CASSYRTGDHKAFF
DNA: TGTGCCAGCAGTTACAGAACAGGGGATCACAAAGCTTTCTTT
J: TRBJ1-1
size: NA
D: TRBD1
V: TRBV6-7

CDR3: CASSVGTSQSYGYTF
DNA: TGTGCCAGCAGCGTAGGGACAAGCCAGAGCTATGGCTACACCTTC
J: TRBJ1-2
size: NA
D: NA
V: TRBV9

CDR3: CASSSREGQSYGYTF
DNA: TGCGCCAGCAGTTCCCGGGAAGGACAGTCCTATGGCTACACCTTC
J: TRBJ1-2
size: NA
D: NA
V: TRBV5-1

CDR3: CSVGGGRSYEQYF
DNA: TGCAGCGTTGGAGGGGGCCGCTCCTACGAGCAGTACTTC
J: TRBJ2-7
size: NA
D: TRBD1
V: TRBV29-1

CDR3: CASSLGGWETQYF
DNA: TGTGCCAGCAGCTTGGGGGGATGGGAGACCCAGTACTTC
J: TRBJ2-5
size: few
D: NA
V: TRBV9

CDR3: CSVSGGVSMNTEAFF
DNA: TGCAGCGTCTCAGGGGGGGTTTCCATGAACACTGAAGCTTTCTTT
J: TRBJ1-1
size: once
D: TRBD1
V: TRBV29-1

CDR3: CASSSGTGGHEQYF
DNA: TGTGCCAGCAGCTCCGGGACAGGGGGCCACGAGCAGTACTTC
J: TRBJ2-7
size: NA
D: TRBD1
V: TRBV13

CDR3: CASSTRHRTDTQYF
DNA: TGTGCCAGTAGTACCCGACACCGCACAGATACGCAGTATTTT
J: TRBJ2-3
size: few
D: NA
V: TRBV19

CDR3: CSAERGGPNEQFF
DNA: TGCAGCGCCGAGCGGGGGGGCCCCAATGAGCAGTTCTTC
J: TRBJ2-1
size: NA
D: TRBD2
V: TRBV29-1

CDR3: CSVGLDNDYGYTF
DNA: TGCAGCGTTGGTCTGGACAACGACTATGGCTACACCTTC
J: TRBJ1-2
size: NA
D: NA
V: TRBV29-1

CDR3: CSAIRMGTYEQYF
DNA: TGCAGCGCGATTCGTATGGGTACCTACGAGCAGTACTTC
J: TRBJ2-7
size: NA
D: NA
V: TRBV29-1

CDR3: CATAGQTYEQYF
DNA: TGTGCCACCGCGGGACAGACCTACGAGCAGTACTTC
J: TRBJ2-7
size: NA
D: NA
V: TRBV27

CDR3: CASSFVGATEAFF
DNA: TGTGCCAGCAGTTTTGTGGGAGCCACTGAAGCTTTCTTT
J: TRBJ1-1
size: NA
D: NA
V: TRBV27

CDR3: CASRGDQGTPHYNEQFF
DNA: TGTGCCAGCAGGGGGGACCAAGGGACCCCACACTACAATGAGCAGTTCTTC
J: TRBJ2-1
size: NA
D: NA
V: TRBV2

CDR3: CASSQTGNSDTQYF
DNA: TGTGCCAGCAGCCAGACAGGGAACTCAGATACGCAGTATTTT
J: TRBJ2-3
size: NA
D: TRBD1
V: TRBV7-9

CDR3: CASSSGLAESSAGELFF
DNA: TGCGCCAGCAGCTCGGGACTAGCGGAAAGCAGCGCCGGGGAGCTGTTTTTT
J: TRBJ2-2
size: few
D: TRBD2
V: TRBV5-1

CDR3: CASSLGTQGPTEAFF
DNA: TGTGCCAGCAGCTTAGGTACCCAGGGCCCCACTGAAGCTTTCTTT
J: TRBJ1-1
size: NA
D: NA
V: TRBV11-2

CDR3: CACPGSTNTEAFF
DNA: TGTGCCTGTCCAGGGTCGACGAACACTGAAGCTTTCTTT
J: TRBJ1-1
size: NA
D: NA
V: TRBV30

CDR3: CAWSGYGGSGANVLTF
DNA: TGTGCCTGGAGCGGATATGGGGGGTCTGGGGCCAACGTCCTGACTTTC
J: TRBJ2-6
size: NA
D: NA
V: TRBV30

CDR3: CASSVNPEAFF
DNA: TGTGCCAGCAGCGTAAATCCAGAAGCTTTCTTT
J: TRBJ1-1
size: few
D: NA
V: TRBV9

CDR3: CSVPGTGIMTEAFF
DNA: TGCAGCGTCCCCGGGACAGGGATTATGACTGAAGCTTTCTTT
J: TRBJ1-1
size: NA
D: TRBD1
V: TRBV29-1

CDR3: CASSPSRTDNYGYTF
DNA: TGTGCCAGCAGCCCTTCAAGGACAGATAACTATGGCTACACCTTC
J: TRBJ1-2
size: once
D: NA
V: TRBV7-3

CDR3: CASSPRSSGNTIYF
DNA: TGTGCCAGCAGCCCGAGGTCCTCTGGAAACACCATATATTTT
J: TRBJ1-3
size: NA
D: NA
V: TRBV9

CDR3: CAWSDNEKLFF
DNA: TGTGCCTGGAGTGACAACGAAAAACTGTTTTTT
J: TRBJ1-4
size: NA
D: NA
V: TRBV30

CDR3: CAWSEGANNQPQHF
DNA: TGTGCCTGGAGTGAGGGGGCGAACAATCAGCCCCAGCATTTT
J: TRBJ1-5
size: NA
D: TRBD1
V: TRBV30